A selection of T cell receptor beta chains follows, all from one sample in a study of blood T cell repertoires in COVID-19. TCRdb's table, derived via immunoSEQ multiplex PCR, lists solely in-frame clones and lacks some. Among around 41,000 clones listed, around 93% were seen once. Sequencing was performed on peripheral blood. The receptors stem from a woman under 40 in a cohort sampled during active COVID-19. Both conserved end residues are part of each CDR3. D genes are given only for firm matches. The size entry is marked missing in some rows and otherwise reads once, few, many or a size class.

TRBJ1-2 NA TRBV29-1 once TGCAGCGTTGAAGATTCTCAGGGACATCTCTATGGCTACACCTTC CSVEDSQGHLYGYTF
TRBJ2-2 TRBD2 TRBV18 NA TGTGCCAGCTCACCAGGATTAGCGGGTCGAACCGGGGAGCTGTTTTTT CASSPGLAGRTGELFF
TRBJ2-7 TRBD2 TRBV2 few TGTGCCAGCAGGGATCGCCTAGCGGGCTACGAGCAGTACTTC CASRDRLAGYEQYF
TRBJ1-4 TRBD1 TRBV9 NA TGTGCCAGCAGCCAAACAGGGGCAACTAATGAAAAACTGTTTTTT CASSQTGATNEKLFF
TRBJ1-2 TRBD1 TRBV6-5 NA TGTGCCAGCAGACGAGGGGGCGGATTAGGGGATGGCTACACCTTC CASRRGGGLGDGYTF
TRBJ2-1 NA TRBV24-1 NA TGTGCCACCAGTGCCGGGCGGGGTGAGCAGTTCTTC CATSAGRGEQFF
TRBJ2-7 NA TRBV4-3 NA TGCGCCAGCAGCCAAGATGCGGGACTCTACGAGCAGTACTTC CASSQDAGLYEQYF
TRBJ1-6 TRBD1 TRBV30 NA TGTGCCTGGAGCGACAGGGGTAATTCACCCCTCCACTTT CAWSDRGNSPLHF
TRBJ2-1 TRBD1 TRBV4-1 NA TGCGCCAGCAGCCAACTACAGGGGGGCTCCTACAATGAGCAGTTCTTC CASSQLQGGSYNEQFF
TRBJ2-7 NA TRBV5-1 NA TGCGCCAGCAGCTTATGGGACACCGTCTACGAGCAGTACTTC CASSLWDTVYEQYF
TRBJ1-5 NA TRBV7-6 few TGTGCCAGCAGCCCCACCTATGGGAGAGTCTATAGCAATCAGCCCCAGCATTTT CASSPTYGRVYSNQPQHF
TRBJ1-5 TRBD1 TRBV27 NA TGTGCCAGCAGTTCGGGACAGCGGAATCAGCCCCAGCATTTT CASSSGQRNQPQHF
TRBJ2-7 TRBD1 TRBV28 NA TGTGCCAGCGTACGACAGGGAAGGAACGAGCAGTACTTC CASVRQGRNEQYF
TRBJ2-2 NA TRBV19 NA TGTGCCAGTAGTATAGGGCAGGGGAGTTTTCCCGGGGAGCTGTTTTTT CASSIGQGSFPGELFF
TRBJ1-2 NA TRBV6-5 NA TGTGCCAGCCTACAGAATACTAACTATGGCTACACCTTC CASLQNTNYGYTF
TRBJ1-1 NA TRBV13 NA TGTGCCAGCAGCTTAGTCTCCCACACTGAAGCTTTCTTT CASSLVSHTEAFF
TRBJ1-5 NA TRBV7-9 NA TGTGCCAGCAGCCTCGGGGTAGGAGATGGTCAGCCCCAGCATTTT CASSLGVGDGQPQHF